This entry describes one T cell receptor (beta chain). Its specificity is unknown. This sample was taken from a study of Graves' ophthalmopathy and Graves' hyperthyroidism. TCR beta CDR3 amplification used RNA transcripts. An initial RT-PCR round employing HTBI primers preceded a second-round multiplex PCR. TCRdb fed the multiplex PCR reads into MiXCR, producing one record per CDR3 protein. There are just over 400,000 distinct CDR3 sequences in the sample; 20% to 25% occur only once, and 3% lies in the top ten. The CDR3 has 17 residues. CDR1 and CDR2 (germline): MDHEN, SYDVKM. V was trimmed by 3 bases and J by 4 bases, leaving 16 bases between them. Whole-study results and caveats: Progression of ophthalmopathy was predicted by the model with around 70% sensitivity and around 72% specificity.

The clonotype was recovered from a woman aged 18-29 years with stable Graves' hyperthyroidism. The V and J genes are TRBV28 and TRBJ1-6; TRBD1 is a possible D gene (6 bases). The source material was peripheral blood. CDR3 in DNA: TGTGCCAGCAGTTTTGACGAGGGGGGTTTTTATAATTCACCCCTCCACTTT. Its protein is CASSFDEGGFYNSPLHF.